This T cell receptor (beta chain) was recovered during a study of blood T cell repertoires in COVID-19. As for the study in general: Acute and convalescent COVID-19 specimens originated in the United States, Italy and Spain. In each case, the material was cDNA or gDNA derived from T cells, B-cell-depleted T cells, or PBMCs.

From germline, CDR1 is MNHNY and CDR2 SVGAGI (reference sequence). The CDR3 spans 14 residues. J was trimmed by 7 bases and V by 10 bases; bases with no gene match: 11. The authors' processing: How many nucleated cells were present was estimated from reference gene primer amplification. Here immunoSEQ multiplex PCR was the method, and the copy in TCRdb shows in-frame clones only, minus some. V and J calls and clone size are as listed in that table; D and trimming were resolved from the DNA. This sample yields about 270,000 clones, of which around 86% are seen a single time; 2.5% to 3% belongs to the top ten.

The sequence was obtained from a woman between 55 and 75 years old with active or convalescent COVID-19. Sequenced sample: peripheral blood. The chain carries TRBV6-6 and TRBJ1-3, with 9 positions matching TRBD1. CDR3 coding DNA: TGTGCCACCCGTGGGGGAACAGGGGGCAACACCATATATTTT. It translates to CATRGGTGGNTIYF.